This entry is about one TCR beta chain. This entry belongs to a study of blood T cells in healthy people across ages. For the second PCR, which ran for 7 to 11 cycles, a sample-barcoded 5' primer and a J-beta primer mix were used. TCRdb re-called the 5' RACE reads through MiXCR, storing one row per CDR3 protein. This sample has 750,000 to 850,000 distinct CDR3 sequences; approximately 25% occur once, and the top ten carry approximately 3.7%. V lost 1 base, J lost 3 bases, and 10 bases lay in between. From germline, CDR1 is DFQATT and CDR2 SNEGSKA (reference sequence). The CDR3 is 14 residues long. Another study also made use of these data, one on T cells of mothers and their children.

V is TRBV20-1 and J is TRBJ1-5, with D unresolved. The receptor comes from a boy aged 10-17 years in good health. Material for sequencing was blood. The CDR3 loop is CSARAAGFNQPQHF. For the CDR3, the DNA is TGCAGTGCTAGAGCAGCAGGCTTCAATCAGCCCCAGCATTTT.